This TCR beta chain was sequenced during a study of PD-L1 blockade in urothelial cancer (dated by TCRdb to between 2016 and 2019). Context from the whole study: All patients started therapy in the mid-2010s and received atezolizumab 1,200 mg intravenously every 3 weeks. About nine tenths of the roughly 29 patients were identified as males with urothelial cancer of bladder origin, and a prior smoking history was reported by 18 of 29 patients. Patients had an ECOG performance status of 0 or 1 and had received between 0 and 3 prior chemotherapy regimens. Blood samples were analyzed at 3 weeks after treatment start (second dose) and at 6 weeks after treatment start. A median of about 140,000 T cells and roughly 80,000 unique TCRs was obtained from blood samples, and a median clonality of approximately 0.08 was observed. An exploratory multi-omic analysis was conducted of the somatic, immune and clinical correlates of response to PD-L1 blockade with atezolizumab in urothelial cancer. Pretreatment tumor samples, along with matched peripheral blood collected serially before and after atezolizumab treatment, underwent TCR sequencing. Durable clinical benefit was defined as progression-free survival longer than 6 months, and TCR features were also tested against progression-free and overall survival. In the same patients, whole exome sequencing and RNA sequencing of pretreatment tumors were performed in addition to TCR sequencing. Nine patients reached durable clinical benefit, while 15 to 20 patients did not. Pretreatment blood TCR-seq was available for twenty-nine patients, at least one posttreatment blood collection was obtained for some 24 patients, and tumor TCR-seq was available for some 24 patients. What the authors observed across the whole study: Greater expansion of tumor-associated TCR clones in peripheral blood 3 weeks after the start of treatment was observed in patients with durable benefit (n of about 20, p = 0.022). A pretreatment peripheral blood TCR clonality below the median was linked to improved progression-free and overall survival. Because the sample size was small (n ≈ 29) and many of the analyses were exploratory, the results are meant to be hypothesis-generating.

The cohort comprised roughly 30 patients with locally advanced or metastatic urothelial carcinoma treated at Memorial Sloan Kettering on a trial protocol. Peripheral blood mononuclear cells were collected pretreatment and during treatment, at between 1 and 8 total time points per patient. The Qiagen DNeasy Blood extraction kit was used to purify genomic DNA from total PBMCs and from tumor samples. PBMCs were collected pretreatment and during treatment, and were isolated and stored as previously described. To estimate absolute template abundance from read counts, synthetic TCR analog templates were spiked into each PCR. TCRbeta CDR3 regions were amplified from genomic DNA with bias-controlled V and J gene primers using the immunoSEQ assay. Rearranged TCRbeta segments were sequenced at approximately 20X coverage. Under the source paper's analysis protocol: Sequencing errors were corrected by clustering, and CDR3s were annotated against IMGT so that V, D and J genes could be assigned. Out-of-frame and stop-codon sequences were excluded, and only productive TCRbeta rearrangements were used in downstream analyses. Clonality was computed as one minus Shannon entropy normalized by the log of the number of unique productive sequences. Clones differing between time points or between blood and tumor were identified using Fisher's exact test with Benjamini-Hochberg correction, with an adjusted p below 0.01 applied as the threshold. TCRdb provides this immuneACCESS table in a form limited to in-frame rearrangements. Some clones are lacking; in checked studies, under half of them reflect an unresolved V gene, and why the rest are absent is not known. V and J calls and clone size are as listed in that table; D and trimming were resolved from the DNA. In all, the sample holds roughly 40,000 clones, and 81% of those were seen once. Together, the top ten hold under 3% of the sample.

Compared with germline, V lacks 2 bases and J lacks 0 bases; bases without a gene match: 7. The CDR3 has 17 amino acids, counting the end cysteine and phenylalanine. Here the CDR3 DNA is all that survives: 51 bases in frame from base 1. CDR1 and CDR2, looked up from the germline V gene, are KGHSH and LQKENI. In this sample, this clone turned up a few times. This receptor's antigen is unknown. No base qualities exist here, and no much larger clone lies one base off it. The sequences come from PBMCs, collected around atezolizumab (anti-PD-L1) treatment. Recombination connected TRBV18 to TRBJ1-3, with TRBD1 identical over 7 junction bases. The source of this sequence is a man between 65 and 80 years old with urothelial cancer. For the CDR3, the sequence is CASSPNRDSLSGNTIYF. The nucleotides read TGTGCCAGCTCACCAAACAGGGACAGCCTCTCTGGAAACACCATATATTTT.